The sample holds one count of the clone carrying this TCR beta chain. Its antigen remains unidentified. This entry comes from a study of T cell responses to AZD1222 COVID-19 vaccine. Study-wide results and limits: Spike-specific TCR breadth and depth went up after people got two AZD1222 doses.

The table came from immunoSEQ multiplex PCR; TCRdb's copy has only in-frame clones and leaves some out. There are 98,000 or so clones in the sample; approximately 86% occur only once, and approximately 3% lies in the top ten. The V gene's germline CDR1 is SEHNR and CDR2 FQNEAQ (reference sequence). The CDR3 contains 14 residues. V dropped 6 bases and J dropped 7 bases, with 15 bases sitting between them. The sample here was peripheral blood, taken 28 days after the second dose of the MenACWY control vaccine. The chain uses TRBV7-9 and TRBJ1-4; D gene uncertain. This receptor was taken from an adult who received the MenACWY meningococcal vaccine as a control. The CDR3 loop is CASRGTAGSEKLFF. CDR3 DNA: TGTGCCAGCAGGGGAACTGCGGGTAGTGAAAAACTGTTTTTT.